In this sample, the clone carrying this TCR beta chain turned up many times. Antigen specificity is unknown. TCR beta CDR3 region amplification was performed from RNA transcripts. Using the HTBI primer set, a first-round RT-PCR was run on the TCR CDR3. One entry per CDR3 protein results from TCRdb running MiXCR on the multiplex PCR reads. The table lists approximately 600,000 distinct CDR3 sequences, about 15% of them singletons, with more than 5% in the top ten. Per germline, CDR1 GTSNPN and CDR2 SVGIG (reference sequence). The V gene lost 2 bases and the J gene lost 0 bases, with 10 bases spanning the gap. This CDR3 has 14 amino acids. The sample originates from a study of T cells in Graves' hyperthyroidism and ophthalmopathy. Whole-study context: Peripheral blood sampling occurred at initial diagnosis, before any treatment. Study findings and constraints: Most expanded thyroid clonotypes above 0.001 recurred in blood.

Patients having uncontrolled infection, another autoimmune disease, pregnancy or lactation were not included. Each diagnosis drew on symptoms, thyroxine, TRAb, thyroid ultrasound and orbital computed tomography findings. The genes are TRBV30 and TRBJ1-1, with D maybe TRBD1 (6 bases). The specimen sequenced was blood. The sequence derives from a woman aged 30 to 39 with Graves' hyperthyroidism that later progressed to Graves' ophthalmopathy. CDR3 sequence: CAWSSGQMNTEAFF. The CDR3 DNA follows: TGTGCCTGGAGTTCAGGACAGATGAACACTGAAGCTTTCTTT.